This TCR beta chain was captured in a study of T cell responses to AZD1222 COVID-19 vaccine. Study findings and constraints: Clonal diversity was possibly underestimated, and the donors were mostly white British, with more females. The reported proportion of spike-specific TCRs targeting unmutated variant regions was nearly half.

The CDR3 contains 14 residues. V dropped 4 bases and J dropped 5 bases, with 12 bases sitting between them. Germline-derived CDR1 and CDR2 are SGHDT and YYEEEE. Libraries were prepared by immunoSEQ multiplex PCR; TCRdb keeps only in-frame clonotypes and omits some of them. Among 65,000 to 100,000 clones listed, 65% to 85% were seen once. To note about this clone: Antigen specificity is unknown.

This sequence was found in an adult in good health. The sample here was peripheral blood, taken on day 0 of AZD1222 vaccination. This chain links TRBV5-6 with TRBJ2-2, with D tentatively TRBD2 (5 bases). For the CDR3, the DNA is TGTGCCAGCAGCCGGCCCTCGGGGACCGGGGAGCTGTTTTTT. Translating it yields CASSRPSGTGELFF.